Here is one TCR beta chain with its context. It has no known antigen specificity. The record has no base qualities; no much larger clone is one base away. Genomic DNA was extracted from sorted cells for sequencing of the TCRbeta CDR3 region. The immunoSEQ Assay was used to sequence the TCRbeta CDR3 regions. Not all clones reach the TCRdb copy of this immuneACCESS table, which keeps in-frame sequences only. Checked studies attribute under half of the gap to unresolved V genes and leave the rest unexplained. In all, the sample holds about 28,000 clones, and under 90% of those were seen once. The ten most abundant clones make up approximately 31% of the sample. Patients with autoimmune disease history or receiving systemic immunosuppression were excluded from the trial. In every dose cohort, peripheral blood was drawn for TCR sequencing at baseline, cycle 4 day 1, and cycle 7 day 1. The samples were drawn from a first-in-human, open-label, multicenter phase I dose-escalation trial of ivuxolimab. The trial enrolled adults with locally advanced or metastatic head and neck squamous cell, hepatocellular, melanoma or renal cell carcinoma. CD4+ and CD8+ T cells were sorted separately from peripheral blood before TCR sequencing.

These data originate in a study of OX40 agonist ivuxolimab in advanced cancers. A note on the overall study: Ivuxolimab was an agonistic, fully human IgG2 monoclonal antibody directed against OX40 (CD134), a costimulatory receptor. Intravenous ivuxolimab was administered to patients every 2 weeks at six dose levels: 0.01, 0.1, 0.3, 1.5, 3 and 10 mg/kg. Of the roughly 52 dose-escalation patients, hepatocellular carcinoma was present in about 20, melanoma in around 15, renal cell carcinoma in 9 and head and neck cancer in 9. A male proportion of approximately 83% and a mean age of around 60 years, ranging from about 23 to 90, were recorded for the dose-escalation cohort. Patients were allowed to have had prior anti-PD-1, anti-PD-L1 or anti-CTLA-4 therapy, and around 40% of the dose-escalation patients had previously received checkpoint inhibitors. Partial responses occurred in three dose-escalation patients: two with cutaneous melanoma and one with hepatocellular carcinoma. Peripheral TCRbeta sequencing aimed to test whether ivuxolimab altered TCR sequence diversity and caused clonal T-cell expansion. The monotherapy dose-escalation portion (N = 52 patients) of the phase I ivuxolimab trial is reported in the paper.

The study at large found these results: Which antigens the clonally expanded peripheral T cells were specific for was not determined. After ivuxolimab, more expanded clones were found on average in CD8+ T cells than in CD4+ T cells. At doses of 0.1 to 3.0 mg/kg, clonal expansion of both CD4+ and CD8+ T cells in blood was seen between baseline and week 6. In the 0.1-3.0 mg/kg groups, partial responders had among the lowest normalized peripheral clonal expansion, particularly in CD8+ T cells. Low levels of normalized T-cell clonal expansion were also seen in some patients who did not respond.

The CDR3 sequence holds 15 residues, the cysteine and phenylalanine included. The retained sequence is limited to the CDR3, 45 bases, with the frame set at the first base. Looking up the germline V gene yields CDR1 SGHAT and CDR2 FQNNGV. After removal of 5 bases from V and 5 bases from J, the junction retains 5 bases not matched to a gene. Sequenced here: CD4+ or CD8+ T cells sorted from blood, sampled in a trial of the OX40 agonist ivuxolimab. Recombination linked TRBV11-2 to TRBJ2-3, with 12 bases aligning to TRBD1. The receptor was isolated from an adult with an advanced solid tumor such as melanoma, head and neck, liver or kidney cancer. The DNA reads TGTGCCAGCAGCCCGAGGGACAGGGGGCAAGATACGCAGTATTTT. This translates into CASSPRDRGQDTQYF.